Given below is one T cell receptor beta chain in context. Its target is not known. PCR used 60 Vbeta primers and 13 Jbeta primers. Assay used: immunoSEQ multiplex PCR; TCRdb lists only in-frame clones, some missing. The data show tens of thousands of clones, roughly 86% seen once. The data derive from a study of cytomegalovirus exposure and HLA in healthy donors. Germline-derived CDR1 and CDR2 are SEHNR and FQNEAQ (reference sequence). J lost 0 bases, V lost 1 base, and 2 bases had no gene match. This CDR3 region has 16 residues. Study observations and caveats: The classifier reportedly diagnosed cytomegalovirus status with high sensitivity and specificity. In vitro confirmation showed three CMV-associated chains to be CMV antigen specific. Earlier results showed most TCR beta V segments being productive about 87% or about 30% of the time.

Healthy individuals who donated bone marrow served as the donors. This rearrangement joins TRBV7-9 to TRBJ1-4, with 7 bases that match TRBD1. Sequences were obtained from PBMCs. This receptor was obtained from a man aged 25 to 45 in good health and CMV-seropositive. DNA of the CDR3: TGTGCCAGCAGCTTAGGACAGGGAGCAACTAATGAAAAACTGTTTTTT. Protein sequence: CASSLGQGATNEKLFF.